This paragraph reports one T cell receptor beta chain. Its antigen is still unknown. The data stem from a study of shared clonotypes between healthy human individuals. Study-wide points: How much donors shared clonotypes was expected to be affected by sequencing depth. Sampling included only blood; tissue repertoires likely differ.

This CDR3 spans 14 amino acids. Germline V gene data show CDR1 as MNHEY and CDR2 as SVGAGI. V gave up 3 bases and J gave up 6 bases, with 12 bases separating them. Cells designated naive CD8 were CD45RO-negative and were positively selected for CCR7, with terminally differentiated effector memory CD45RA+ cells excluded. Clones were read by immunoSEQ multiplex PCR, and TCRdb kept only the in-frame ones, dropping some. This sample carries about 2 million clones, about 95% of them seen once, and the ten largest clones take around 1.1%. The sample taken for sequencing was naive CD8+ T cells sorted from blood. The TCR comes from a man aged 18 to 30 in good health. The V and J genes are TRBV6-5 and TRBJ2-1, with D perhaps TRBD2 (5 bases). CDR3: CASSYDGMGNEQFF. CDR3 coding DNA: TGTGCCAGCAGTTATGACGGGATGGGCAATGAGCAGTTCTTC.